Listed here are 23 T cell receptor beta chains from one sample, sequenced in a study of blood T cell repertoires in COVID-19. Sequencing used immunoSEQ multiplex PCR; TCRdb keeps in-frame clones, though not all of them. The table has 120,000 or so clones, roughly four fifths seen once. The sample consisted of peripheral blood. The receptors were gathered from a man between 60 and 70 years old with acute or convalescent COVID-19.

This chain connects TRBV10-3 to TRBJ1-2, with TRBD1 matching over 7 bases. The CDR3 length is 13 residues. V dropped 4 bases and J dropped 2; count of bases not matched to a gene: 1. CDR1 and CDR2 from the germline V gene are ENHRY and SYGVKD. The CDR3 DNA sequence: TGTGCCATCAGTGCGGGACAGAACTATGGCTACACCTTC. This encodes CAISAGQNYGYTF.

CDR3 DNA: TGTGCCAGCAGTGAAGCCAGTTTACTAGCGAGCTACAATGAGCAGTTCTTC. Translating it yields CASSEASLLASYNEQFF. The chain joins TRBV6-1 to TRBJ2-1; 7 bases are shared with TRBD2. The CDR3 is 17 residues long. V shed 0 bases and J 3 bases; nucleotides not matched to a gene: 8. Germline-derived CDR1 and CDR2 are MNHNS and SASEGT.

The CDR3 DNA reads TGTGCAAGTCGCCCTCGGGACAGAAAAAATTCACCCCTCCACTTT. It codes for CASRPRDRKNSPLHF. V gene TRBV12-2 combines with J gene TRBJ1-6; no check of the table's D call, TRBD1, against the DNA was made. TRBV12-2 is reported as a pseudogene. The CDR3 has 15 residues.

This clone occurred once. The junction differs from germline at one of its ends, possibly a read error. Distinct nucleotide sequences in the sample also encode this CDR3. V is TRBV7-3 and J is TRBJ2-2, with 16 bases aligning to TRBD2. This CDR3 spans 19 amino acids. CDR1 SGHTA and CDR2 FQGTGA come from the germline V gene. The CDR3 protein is CASSYSGTSGGADTGELFF. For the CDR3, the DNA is TGCGCCAGCAGCTACTCCGGGACTAGCGGGGGGGCGGACACCGGGGAGCTGTTTTTT.

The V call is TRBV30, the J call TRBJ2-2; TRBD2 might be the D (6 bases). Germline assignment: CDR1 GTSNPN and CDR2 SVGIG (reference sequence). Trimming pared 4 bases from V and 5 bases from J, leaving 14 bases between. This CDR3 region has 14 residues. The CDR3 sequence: CAWIPAGRTGELFF. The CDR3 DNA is TGTGCCTGGATCCCAGCAGGGAGGACCGGGGAGCTGTTTTTT.

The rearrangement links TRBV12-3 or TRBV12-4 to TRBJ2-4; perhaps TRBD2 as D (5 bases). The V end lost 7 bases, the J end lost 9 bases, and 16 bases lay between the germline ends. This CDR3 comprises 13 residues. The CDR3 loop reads CASTSEFRGIQYF. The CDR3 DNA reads TGTGCCAGCACCTCCGAATTCCGGGGCATTCAGTACTTC.

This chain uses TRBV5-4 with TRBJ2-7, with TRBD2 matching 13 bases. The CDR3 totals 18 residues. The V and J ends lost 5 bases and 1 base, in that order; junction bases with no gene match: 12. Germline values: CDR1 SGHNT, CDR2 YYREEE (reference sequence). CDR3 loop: CASSHSLAGGRGSYEQYF. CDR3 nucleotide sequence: TGTGCCAGCAGTCATTCACTAGCGGGGGGGCGTGGGTCCTACGAGCAGTACTTC.

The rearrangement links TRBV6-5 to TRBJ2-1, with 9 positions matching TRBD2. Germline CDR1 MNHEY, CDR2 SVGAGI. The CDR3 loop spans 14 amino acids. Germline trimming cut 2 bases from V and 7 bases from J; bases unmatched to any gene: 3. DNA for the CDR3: TGTGCCAGCAGTTACGGGCTAGCGGGGAATGAGCAGTTCTTC. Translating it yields CASSYGLAGNEQFF.

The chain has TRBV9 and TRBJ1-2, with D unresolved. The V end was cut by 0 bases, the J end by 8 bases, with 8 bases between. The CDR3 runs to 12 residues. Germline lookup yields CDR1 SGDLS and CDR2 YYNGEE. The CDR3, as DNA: TGTGCCAGCAGCGTAGGATTGAGGGGCTACACCTTC. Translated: CASSVGLRGYTF.

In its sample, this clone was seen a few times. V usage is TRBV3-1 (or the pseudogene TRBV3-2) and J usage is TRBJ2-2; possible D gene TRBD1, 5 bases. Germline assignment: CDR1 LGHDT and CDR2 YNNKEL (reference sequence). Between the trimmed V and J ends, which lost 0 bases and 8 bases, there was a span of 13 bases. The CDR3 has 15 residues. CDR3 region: CASSQDWGLRGELFF. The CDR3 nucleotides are TGTGCCAGCAGCCAAGATTGGGGCCTCCGTGGGGAGCTGTTTTTT.

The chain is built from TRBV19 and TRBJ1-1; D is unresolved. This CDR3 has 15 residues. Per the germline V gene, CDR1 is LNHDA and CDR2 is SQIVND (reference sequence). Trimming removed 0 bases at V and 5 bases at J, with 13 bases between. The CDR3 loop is CASSIDRPLRTEAFF. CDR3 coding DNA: TGTGCCAGTAGTATAGATCGTCCCCTGAGGACTGAAGCTTTCTTT.

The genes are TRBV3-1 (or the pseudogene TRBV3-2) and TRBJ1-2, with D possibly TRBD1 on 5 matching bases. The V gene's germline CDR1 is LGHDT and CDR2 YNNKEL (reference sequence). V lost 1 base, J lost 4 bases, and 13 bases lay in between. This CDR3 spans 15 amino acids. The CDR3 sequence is CASSQVRGVGYGYTF. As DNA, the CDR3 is TGTGCCAGCAGCCAAGTCCGGGGGGTGGGCTATGGCTACACCTTC.

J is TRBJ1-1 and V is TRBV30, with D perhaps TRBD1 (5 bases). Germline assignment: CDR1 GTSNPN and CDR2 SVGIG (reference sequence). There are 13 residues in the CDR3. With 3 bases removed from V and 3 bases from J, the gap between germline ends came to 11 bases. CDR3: CAWSSGIHTEAFF. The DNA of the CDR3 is TGTGCCTGGAGCTCAGGGATTCACACTGAAGCTTTCTTT. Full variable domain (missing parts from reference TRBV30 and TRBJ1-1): SQTIHQWPATLVQPVGSPLSLECTVEGTSNPNLYWYRQAAGRGLQLLFYSVGIGQISSEVPQNLSASRPQDRQFILSSKKLLLSDSGFYLCAWSSGIHTEAFFGQGTRLTVV.

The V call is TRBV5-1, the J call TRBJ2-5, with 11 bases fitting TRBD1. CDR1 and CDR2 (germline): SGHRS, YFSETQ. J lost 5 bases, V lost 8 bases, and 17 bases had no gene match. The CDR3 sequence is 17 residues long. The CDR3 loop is CASKNGHRTGGWETQYF. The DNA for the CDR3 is TGCGCCAGTAAAAATGGCCACAGGACAGGGGGCTGGGAGACCCAGTACTTC.

CDR3 nucleotides: TGTGCCTGGAGTGTACGGGGTTCTGGTGGCTACACCTTC. As protein: CAWSVRGSGGYTF. This chain connects TRBV30 to TRBJ1-2; no firm D call. V lost 0 bases to trimming and J lost 7 bases, with 12 bases between them. The CDR3 sequence is 13 residues long. Germline CDR1 reads GTSNPN; CDR2 reads SVGIG (reference sequence). Full variable domain (remainder filled in from reference TRBV30 and TRBJ1-2): SQTIHQWPATLVQPVGSPLSLECTVEGTSNPNLYWYRQAAGRGLQLLFYSVGIGQISSEVPQNLSASRPQDRQFILSSKKLLLSDSGFYLCAWSVRGSGGYTFGSGTRLTVV.

DNA of the CDR3: TGTGCCAGCAGTAAAAGGACAGGGAAGAATGAGCAGTTCTTC. It yields the protein CASSKRTGKNEQFF. This rearrangement joins TRBV28 to TRBJ2-1, with TRBD1 identical over 8 bases. The V gene's germline CDR1 is MDHEN and CDR2 SYDVKM. V lost 5 bases and J lost 7; bases outside the gene matches: 7. The CDR3 totals 14 residues.

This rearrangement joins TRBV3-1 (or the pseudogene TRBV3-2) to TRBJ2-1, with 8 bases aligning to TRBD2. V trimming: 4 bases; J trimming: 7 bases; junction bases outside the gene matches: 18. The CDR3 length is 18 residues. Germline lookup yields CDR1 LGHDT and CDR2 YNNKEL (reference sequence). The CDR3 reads CASSRQGGRIFSRNEQFF. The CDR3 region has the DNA TGTGCCAGCAGCCGACAAGGCGGGAGGATATTTTCACGTAATGAGCAGTTCTTC.

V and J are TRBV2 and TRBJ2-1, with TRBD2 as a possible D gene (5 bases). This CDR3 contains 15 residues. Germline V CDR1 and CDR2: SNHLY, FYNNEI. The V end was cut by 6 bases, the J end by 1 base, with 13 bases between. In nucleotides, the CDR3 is TGTGCCAGCAGCCGACTACTTCGGTCCTACAATGAGCAGTTCTTC. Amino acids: CASSRLLRSYNEQFF.

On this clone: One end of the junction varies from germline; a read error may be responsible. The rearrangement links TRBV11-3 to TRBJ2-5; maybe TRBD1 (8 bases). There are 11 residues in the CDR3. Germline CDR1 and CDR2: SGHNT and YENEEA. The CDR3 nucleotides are TGTGCCAGCGGACGTACAGGGGGGGGTAACTTC. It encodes CASGRTGGGNF.

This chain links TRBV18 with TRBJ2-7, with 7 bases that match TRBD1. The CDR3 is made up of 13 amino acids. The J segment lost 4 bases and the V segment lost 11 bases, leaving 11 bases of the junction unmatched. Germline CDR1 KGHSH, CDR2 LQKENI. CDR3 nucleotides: TGTGCCGGATCGACAGGGACCCTGTACGAGCAGTACTTC. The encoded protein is CAGSTGTLYEQYF.

The CDR3 protein is CASSGRTEAFF. In nucleotides, the CDR3 is TGTGCCAGCTCGGGGCGCACTGAAGCTTTCTTT. The V call is TRBV18, the J call TRBJ1-1; D possibly corresponds to TRBD1 (5 bases). V shed 6 bases and J shed 4 bases, with 6 bases lying between them. Germline lookup yields CDR1 KGHSH and CDR2 LQKENI. This CDR3 region has 11 residues.

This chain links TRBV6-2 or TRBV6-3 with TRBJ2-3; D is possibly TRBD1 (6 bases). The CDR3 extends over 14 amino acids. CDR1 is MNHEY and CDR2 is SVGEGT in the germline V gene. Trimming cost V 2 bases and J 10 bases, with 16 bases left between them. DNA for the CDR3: TGTGCCAGCAGTTACGATACTTCCAGGGGTGCGCAGTATTTT. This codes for CASSYDTSRGAQYF.

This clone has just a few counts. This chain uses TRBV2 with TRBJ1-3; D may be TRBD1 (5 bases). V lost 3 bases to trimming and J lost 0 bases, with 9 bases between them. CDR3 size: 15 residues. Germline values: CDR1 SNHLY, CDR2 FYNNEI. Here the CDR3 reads CASSDGAFSGNTIYF. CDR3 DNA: TGTGCCAGCAGTGATGGGGCATTCTCTGGAAACACCATATATTTT.